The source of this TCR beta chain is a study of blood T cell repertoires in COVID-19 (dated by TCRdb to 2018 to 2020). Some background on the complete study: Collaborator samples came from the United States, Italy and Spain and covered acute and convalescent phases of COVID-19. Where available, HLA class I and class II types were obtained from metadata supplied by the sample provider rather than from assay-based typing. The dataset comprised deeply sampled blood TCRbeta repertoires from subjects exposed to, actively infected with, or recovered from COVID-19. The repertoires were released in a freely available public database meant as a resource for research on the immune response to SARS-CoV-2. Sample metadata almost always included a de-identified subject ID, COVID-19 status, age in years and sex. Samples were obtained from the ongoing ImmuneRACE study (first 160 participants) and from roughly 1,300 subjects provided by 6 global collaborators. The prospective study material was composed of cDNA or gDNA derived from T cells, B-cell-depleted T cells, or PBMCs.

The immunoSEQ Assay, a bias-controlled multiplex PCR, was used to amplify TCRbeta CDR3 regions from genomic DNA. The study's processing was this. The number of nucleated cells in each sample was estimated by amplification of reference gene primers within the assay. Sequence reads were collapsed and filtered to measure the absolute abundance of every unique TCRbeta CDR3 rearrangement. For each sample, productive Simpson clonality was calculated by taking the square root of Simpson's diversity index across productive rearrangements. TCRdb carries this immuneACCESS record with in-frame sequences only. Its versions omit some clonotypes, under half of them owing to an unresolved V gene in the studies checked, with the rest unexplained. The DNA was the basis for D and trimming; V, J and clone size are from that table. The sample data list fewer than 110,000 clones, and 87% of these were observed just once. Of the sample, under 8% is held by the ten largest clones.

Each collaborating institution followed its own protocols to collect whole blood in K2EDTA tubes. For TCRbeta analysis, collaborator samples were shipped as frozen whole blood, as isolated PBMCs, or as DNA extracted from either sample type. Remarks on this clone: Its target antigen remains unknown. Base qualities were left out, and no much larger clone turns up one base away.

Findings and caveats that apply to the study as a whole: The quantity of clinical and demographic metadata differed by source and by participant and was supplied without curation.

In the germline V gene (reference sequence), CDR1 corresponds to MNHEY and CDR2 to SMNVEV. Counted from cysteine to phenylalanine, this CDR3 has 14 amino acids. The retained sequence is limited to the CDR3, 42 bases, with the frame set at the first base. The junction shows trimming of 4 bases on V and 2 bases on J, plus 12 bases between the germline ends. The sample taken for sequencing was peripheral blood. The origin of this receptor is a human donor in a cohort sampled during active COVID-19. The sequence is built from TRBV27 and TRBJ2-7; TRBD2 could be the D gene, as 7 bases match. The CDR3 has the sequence CASSWSGGPYEQYF. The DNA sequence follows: TGTGCCAGCAGTTGGTCGGGGGGCCCCTACGAGCAGTACTTC.